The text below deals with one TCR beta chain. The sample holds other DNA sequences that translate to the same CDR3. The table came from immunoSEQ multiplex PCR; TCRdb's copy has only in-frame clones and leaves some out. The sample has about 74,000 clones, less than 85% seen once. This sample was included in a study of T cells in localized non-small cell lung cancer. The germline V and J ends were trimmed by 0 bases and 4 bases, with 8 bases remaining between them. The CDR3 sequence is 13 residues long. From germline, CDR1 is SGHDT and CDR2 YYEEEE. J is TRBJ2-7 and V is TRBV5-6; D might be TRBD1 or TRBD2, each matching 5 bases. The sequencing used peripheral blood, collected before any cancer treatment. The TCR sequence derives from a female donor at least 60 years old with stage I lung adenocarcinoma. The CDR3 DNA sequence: TGTGCCAGCAGCTTGGGGGGCGGGTACGAGCAGTACTTC. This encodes CASSLGGGYEQYF.